This T cell receptor (beta chain) was obtained from a study of T cell changes during pregnancy in multiple sclerosis. Profiled with immunoSEQ multiplex PCR; TCRdb holds only in-frame clones, not every one. In the table there are 50,000 to 65,000 clones, roughly 90% of which are singletons. CDR1 and CDR2 from the germline V gene are MDHEN and SYDVKM. V was pared by 1 base and J by 6 bases, with 9 bases of the junction left unmatched. The CDR3 is 16 amino acids. V and J are TRBV28 and TRBJ1-2; 9 positions match TRBD1. The material sequenced was peripheral blood, taken in the first trimester of pregnancy. The TCR originated in a female donor with multiple sclerosis, enrolled in a pregnancy study. The CDR3 protein is CASSLYVRTGVNGYTF. The CDR3 DNA sequence: TGTGCCAGCAGTTTATATGTCCGGACAGGGGTGAATGGCTACACCTTC.